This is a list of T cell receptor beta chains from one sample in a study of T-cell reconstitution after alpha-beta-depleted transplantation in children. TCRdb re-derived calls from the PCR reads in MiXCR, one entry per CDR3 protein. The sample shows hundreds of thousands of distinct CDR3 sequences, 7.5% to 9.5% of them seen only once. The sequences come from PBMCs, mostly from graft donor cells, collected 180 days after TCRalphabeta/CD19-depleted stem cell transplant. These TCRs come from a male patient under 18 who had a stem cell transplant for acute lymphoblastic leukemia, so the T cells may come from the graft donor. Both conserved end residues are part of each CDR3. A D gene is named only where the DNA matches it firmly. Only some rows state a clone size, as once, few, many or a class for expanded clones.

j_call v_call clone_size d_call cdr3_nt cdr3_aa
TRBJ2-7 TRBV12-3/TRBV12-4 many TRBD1 TGTGCCAGCAGTTTCAGGACAGGGGTTTACGAGCAGTACTTC CASSFRTGVYEQYF
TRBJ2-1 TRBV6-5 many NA TGTGCCAGCAGTTACCTCCTCGTTCGTCAGTCCGAACAGTTCTTC CASSYLLVRQSEQFF
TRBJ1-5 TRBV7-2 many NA TGTGCCAGCAGCTTAGAAGAGGGGCGTCAGCCCCAGCATTTT CASSLEEGRQPQHF
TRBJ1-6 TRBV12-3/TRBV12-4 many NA TGTGCCAGCAGTACCGGGTCCTATAATTCACCCCTCCACTTT CASSTGSYNSPLHF
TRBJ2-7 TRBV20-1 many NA TGCAGTGCTAGAGATCCTTCCTACGAGCAGTACTTC CSARDPSYEQYF
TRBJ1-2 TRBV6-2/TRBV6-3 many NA TGTGCCAGCAACCCAAGGGGGGACTATGGCTACACCTTC CASNPRGDYGYTF
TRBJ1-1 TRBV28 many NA TGTGCCAGCAGCCGAAGAACCCCCCGAACAGCTGAAGCTTTCTTT CASSRRTPRTAEAFF
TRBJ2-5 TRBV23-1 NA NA TGCGCCAGCAGTCAATTCAAGACAGGCACCCAAGAGACCCAGTACTTC CASSQFKTGTQETQYF
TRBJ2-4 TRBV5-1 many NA TGCGCCAGCAGCTTGGCCAGAGTGGGAAACATTCAGTACTTC CASSLARVGNIQYF
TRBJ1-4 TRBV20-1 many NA TGCAGTGCTAGAGATTGGAGGCGACCTGAAAAACTGTTTTTT CSARDWRRPEKLFF
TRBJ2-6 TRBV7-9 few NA TGTGCCAGCAGCTTAGTGACACCTGGGGCCAACGTCCTGACTTTC CASSLVTPGANVLTF
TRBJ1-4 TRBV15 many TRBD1 TGTGCCACCAGCAGGCAGGGGGCAACTAATGAAAAACTGTTTTTT CATSRQGATNEKLFF
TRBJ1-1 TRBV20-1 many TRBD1 TGCAGTGCGCAAACAGGGGGCACTGAAGCTTTCTTT CSAQTGGTEAFF
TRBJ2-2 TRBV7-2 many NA TGTGCCAGCAGCTCCCGCGGAAGAACAACCGGGGAGCTGTTTTTT CASSSRGRTTGELFF
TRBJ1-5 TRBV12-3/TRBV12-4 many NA TGTGCCAGCAGTTTCGGGGGTTTGGGTCAGCCCCAGCATTTT CASSFGGLGQPQHF
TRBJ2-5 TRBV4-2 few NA TGTGCCAGCAGCCAGTACCTCCCGGGACTCCAGTACCAAGAGACCCAGTACTTC CASSQYLPGLQYQETQYF
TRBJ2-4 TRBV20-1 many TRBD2 TGCAGTGCTAGAGCCCGGACTAGCGGGGGGAACCTAGCCAAAAACATTCAGTACTTC CSARARTSGGNLAKNIQYF
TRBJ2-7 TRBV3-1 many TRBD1 TGTGCCAGCAGCCAAGGGGACAGCGGCGAGCAGTACTTC CASSQGDSGEQYF
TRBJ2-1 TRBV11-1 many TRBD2 TGTGCCAGCAGCTACCGGGGACTAGCGGGGGGTCAAGATGGGAATGAGCAGTTCTTC CASSYRGLAGGQDGNEQFF
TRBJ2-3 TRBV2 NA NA TGTGCCAGCCGCAGGGAATCGAGCACAGATACGCAGTATTTT CASRRESSTDTQYF
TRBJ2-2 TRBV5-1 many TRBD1 TGCGCCAGCAGCTCGCTGACAGGGATGAACACCGGGGAGCTGTTTTTT CASSSLTGMNTGELFF
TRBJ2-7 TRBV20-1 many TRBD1 TGCAGTGCTTGGCGACAGGGTAACTACGAGCAGTACTTC CSAWRQGNYEQYF
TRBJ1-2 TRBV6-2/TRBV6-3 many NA TGTGCCAGCGTCAGAGCCCCAGGGTCTGGCTACACCTTC CASVRAPGSGYTF
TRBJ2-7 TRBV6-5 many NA TGTGCCAGCAGTTACTCGTCGGCAGGGCCCTACGAGCAGTACTTC CASSYSSAGPYEQYF
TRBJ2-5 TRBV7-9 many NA TGTGCCAGCAGCCTCCCAGGAGCCCTCTGGGAGACCCAGTACTTC CASSLPGALWETQYF
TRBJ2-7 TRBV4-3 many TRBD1 TGCGCCAGCAGCCAAGATCTCAGGACAGGGGGCTCCGAGCAGTACTTC CASSQDLRTGGSEQYF
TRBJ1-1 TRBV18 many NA TGTGCCAGCAGTCCCCAGGGGACTGAAGCTTTCTTT CASSPQGTEAFF
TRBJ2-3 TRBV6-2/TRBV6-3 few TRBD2 TGTGCCACCGGGACTAGCGGGACCTATCGCACAGATACGCAGTATTTT CATGTSGTYRTDTQYF
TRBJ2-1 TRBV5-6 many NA TGTGCCAGCAGCTCCACCCCCCCAGGGTACGATAGCTCCTACAATGAGCAGTTCTTC CASSSTPPGYDSSYNEQFF
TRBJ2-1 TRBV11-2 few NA TGTGCCAGCAGCGTGGAGAGGGGTGAGCAGTTCTTC CASSVERGEQFF
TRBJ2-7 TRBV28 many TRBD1 TGTGCCAGCAGTTCCGGGACAGGGGATTCCTACGAGCAGTACTTC CASSSGTGDSYEQYF
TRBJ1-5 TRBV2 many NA TGTGCCAGCAGTGAAGCGAGGGGGAGAAGGCGCTTGGAAGGGTATAGCAATCAGCCCCAGCATTTT CASSEARGRRRLEGYSNQPQHF
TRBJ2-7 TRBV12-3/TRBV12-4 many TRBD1 TGTGCCAGTAGTTCGCCGGGACAGGGGTCCTACGAGCAGTACTTC CASSSPGQGSYEQYF
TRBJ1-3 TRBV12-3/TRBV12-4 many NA TGTGCCAGCAGTATAAGGGCTGGAAACACCATATATTTT CASSIRAGNTIYF